The 19 T cell receptor beta chains below were found in one sample sequenced in a study of shared clonotypes between healthy human individuals. Measured with immunoSEQ multiplex PCR; TCRdb has only the in-frame clones, and not every one. The repertoire has 730,000 or so clones, about 78% of them found once; the top ten carry 1.5% to 2%. Sequenced: memory CD4+ T cells sorted from blood. As for subset: CD45RA-negative fraction. These receptors were taken from a woman under 40 in good health.

At least ten counts were recorded for this clone. V is TRBV29-1 and J is TRBJ2-7; the D gene is possibly TRBD2 (5 bases). The germline V gene has CDR1 SQVTM and CDR2 ANQGSEA. The CDR3 runs 13 residues. V dropped 3 bases and J dropped 5 bases, with 14 bases sitting between them. The CDR3 DNA is TGCAGCGTTGAGAGGGCCGAGACGGACGAGCAGTACTTC. Protein product: CSVERAETDEQYF.

CDR3 region: CATSRDIRFEQYF. The CDR3 nucleotides are TGTGCCACCAGCAGAGATATCCGATTCGAGCAGTACTTC. The chain has TRBV15 and TRBJ2-7, with no clear D. The V gene lost 0 bases and the J gene lost 6 bases, with 9 bases spanning the gap. Germline V gene data show CDR1 as LNHNV and CDR2 as YYDKDF (reference sequence). This CDR3 region has 13 residues.

The sample holds a few counts of this clone. The rearrangement joins TRBV9 to TRBJ2-2; 7 positions match TRBD2. Germline-derived CDR1 and CDR2 are SGDLS and YYNGEE. The CDR3 loop spans 14 amino acids. Trimming removed 6 bases from V and 0 bases from J; junction bases left unmatched: 2. The CDR3 here is CASTTSSNTGELFF. CDR3 DNA sequence: TGTGCCAGCACGACTAGCTCGAACACCGGGGAGCTGTTTTTT.

The chain is built from TRBV7-2 and TRBJ1-5; no clear D gene. Trimming left V 5 bases short and J 1 base short, with 6 bases between. CDR1 and CDR2 (germline): SGHTA, FQGNSA. The CDR3 contains 13 residues. This CDR3 reads CASSPDSNQPQHF. The CDR3 region has the DNA TGTGCCAGCAGCCCGGACAGCAATCAGCCCCAGCATTTT. The full variable domain, completed using reference TRBV7-2 and TRBJ1-5, is GAGVSQSPSNKVTEKGKDVELRCDPISGHTALYWYRQSLGQGLEFLIYFQGNSAPDKSGLPSDRFSAERTGGSVSTLTIQRTQQEDSAVYLCASSPDSNQPQHFGDGTRLSIL.

The gene calls are TRBV13 and TRBJ1-1; unclear D gene. CDR1 and CDR2 from the germline V gene are PRHDT and FYEKMQ (reference sequence). The CDR3 sequence is 12 residues long. V was shortened by 3 bases and J by 8 bases, with 10 bases between the two germline ends. The CDR3 sequence: CASSFAGAEAFF. CDR3 DNA sequence: TGTGCCAGCAGCTTCGCGGGAGCAGAAGCTTTCTTT.

The chain joins TRBV7-3 to TRBJ1-2; D is perhaps TRBD1 (6 bases). The germline V gene encodes CDR1 SGHTA and CDR2 FQGTGA. V was pared by 0 bases and J by 0 bases, with 8 bases between. The CDR3 has 15 amino acids. The CDR3: CASSLTRGTNYGYTF. For the CDR3, the DNA is TGTGCCAGCAGCTTAACAAGGGGGACTAACTATGGCTACACCTTC.

The chain is built from TRBV2 and TRBJ2-7; D assignment may be TRBD1 or TRBD2 (5 bases each). Germline lookup yields CDR1 SNHLY and CDR2 FYNNEI. The CDR3 sequence is 13 residues long. Trimming pared 5 bases from V and 4 bases from J, leaving 12 bases between. The CDR3 reads CASSRGFGYEQYF. DNA of the CDR3: TGTGCCAGCAGTCGGGGCTTTGGATACGAGCAGTACTTC.

The chain is built from TRBV19 and TRBJ2-7; D unclear. Germline V gene sequence: CDR1 LNHDA, CDR2 SQIVND (reference sequence). Trimming shortened V by 3 bases and J by 0 bases, and 9 bases separated the two germline ends. The length of the CDR3 is 14 residues. The CDR3 region is CASSMNGVSYEQYF. In nucleotides, the CDR3 is TGTGCCAGTAGTATGAACGGAGTCTCCTACGAGCAGTACTTC.

The rearrangement links TRBV27 to TRBJ2-7; maybe TRBD2 (7 bases). The CDR3 consists of 15 residues. Trimming removed 8 bases from V and 4 bases from J, with 21 bases in between. CDR1 and CDR2 (germline): MNHEY, SMNVEV (reference sequence). The CDR3 sequence is CASLGRGLAMYEQYF. The CDR3 nucleotides read TGTGCCAGCCTGGGGAGGGGGTTGGCCATGTACGAGCAGTACTTC.

The V call is TRBV18, the J call TRBJ2-2; the match to TRBD2 covers 12 bases. Germline assignment: CDR1 KGHSH and CDR2 LQKENI. The CDR3 consists of 17 residues. Trimming took 1 base from V and 6 from J; bases not matched to a gene: 6. The CDR3 coding sequence is TGTGCCAGCTCACCACGGACTAGCGGGAACTACGCCGGGGAGCTGTTTTTT. The encoded protein is CASSPRTSGNYAGELFF.

This clone appeared a few times. The chain links TRBV7-9 to TRBJ2-1; D may correspond to TRBD1 or TRBD2 (5 bases each). The CDR3 has 17 residues. The V end lost 4 bases, the J end lost 5 bases, and 21 bases lay between the germline ends. Germline values: CDR1 SEHNR, CDR2 FQNEAQ (reference sequence). The CDR3 protein is CASSSRGQELKNNEQFF. The CDR3 DNA reads as TGTGCCAGCAGCTCTCGGGGCCAAGAACTGAAAAACAATGAGCAGTTCTTC.

The V gene is TRBV7-2, the J gene TRBJ2-1; D is uncertain. The V and J ends lost 7 bases and 6 bases respectively, with 7 bases between them. Germline V CDR1 and CDR2: SGHTA, FQGNSA. This CDR3 is built from 11 residues. As DNA, the CDR3 is TGTGCCAGCACCGTTTTCAATGAGCAGTTCTTC. This codes for CASTVFNEQFF.

In this sample, this clone turned up a few times. The chain employs TRBV5-4 and TRBJ2-1; D is possibly TRBD2 (6 bases). CDR3 length: 11 amino acids. Germline V lookup: CDR1 SGHNT, CDR2 YYREEE (reference sequence). V was trimmed by 2 bases and J by 11 bases, leaving 8 bases between them. As DNA, the CDR3 is TGTGCCAGCAGCTTTCGGGAGCAGCAGTTCTTC. This encodes CASSFREQQFF.

This clone has a single count. This chain joins TRBV7-3 and TRBJ2-7, with D maybe TRBD1 (6 bases). Germline V gene sequence: CDR1 SGHTA, CDR2 FQGTGA. Trimming removed 5 bases from V and 4 bases from J, with 18 bases in between. The CDR3 runs to 15 residues. The CDR3 sequence is CASSPQGLLSYEQYF. The DNA for the CDR3 is TGTGCCAGCAGCCCGCAGGGGCTCCTCTCTTACGAGCAGTACTTC.

This chain joins TRBV10-2 and TRBJ2-5; D is perhaps TRBD2 (5 bases). The DNA matches TRBJ2-7 better at its end, which makes the J call doubtful. CDR3 length: 12 amino acids. Germline-derived CDR1 and CDR2 are WSHSY and SAAADI. The CDR3 protein is CASTGSSYEQYF. The CDR3 DNA reads TGCGCCAGCACGGGGAGCTCCTACGAGCAGTACTTC.

The CDR3 DNA sequence: TGCGCCAGCAGACCAACTAGCTTCACCGGGGAGCTGTTTTTT. This codes for CASRPTSFTGELFF. V usage is TRBV10-2 and J usage is TRBJ2-2, with a tentative D call TRBD2 (6 bases). Deletions cut 6 bases from V and 4 bases from J, with 12 bases between. CDR1 is WSHSY and CDR2 is SAAADI in the germline V gene. The CDR3 loop spans 14 amino acids.

CDR3 residues: CASSLESASGRNNEQFF. The CDR3 nucleotides read TGTGCCAGCAGCTTAGAATCGGCTAGCGGGAGGAACAATGAGCAGTTCTTC. The V and J genes are TRBV7-7 and TRBJ2-1; 11 nucleotides line up with TRBD2. The CDR3 has 17 amino acids. The germline gives CDR1 SSHAT, CDR2 FNYEAQ (reference sequence). The V gene end was trimmed by 1 base and the J gene end by 5 bases; junction bases not matched to a gene: 7.

This clone has a handful of counts. The chain combines TRBV7-9 with TRBJ2-3; D is tentatively TRBD1 or TRBD2 (5 bases each). Germline CDR1 SEHNR, CDR2 FQNEAQ (reference sequence). V lost 4 bases and J 1 base, leaving 18 bases between the germline ends. This CDR3 comprises 17 residues. The DNA of the CDR3 is TGTGCCAGCAGCTCCCACGGATGGGACCCCGGCACAGATACGCAGTATTTT. Translating gives CASSSHGWDPGTDTQYF.

This chain joins TRBV5-1 and TRBJ2-3; tentative D call: TRBD1 (5 bases). The CDR3 is 14 amino acids. CDR1 is SGHRS and CDR2 is YFSETQ in the germline V gene. With 4 bases removed from V and 4 bases from J, the gap between germline ends came to 13 bases. The CDR3 region is CASSVQVWADTQYF. The CDR3 DNA follows: TGCGCCAGCAGCGTACAGGTATGGGCAGATACGCAGTATTTT.